The rows below give T cell receptor beta chains drawn from one sample of a study of T cell changes during pregnancy in multiple sclerosis. Here immunoSEQ multiplex PCR was the method, and the copy in TCRdb shows in-frame clones only, minus some. Of about 70,000 clones listed, about 91% are singletons. The specimen was peripheral blood, collected in the first trimester of pregnancy. These receptors originate from a female donor with multiple sclerosis, enrolled in a pregnancy study. The CDR3 runs from the conserved cysteine through the conserved F or W. A D gene is named only where the DNA matches it firmly. The listing skips clone size in some rows; elsewhere it reads once, few, many or a size class.

size: few; D: -; V: TRBV15; J: TRBJ1-1; CDR3: CATSVGGTGSFGTEAFF; DNA: TGTGCCACCAGCGTCGGAGGTACAGGGAGTTTCGGCACTGAAGCTTTCTTT
size: -; D: TRBD2; V: TRBV7-2; J: TRBJ2-1; CDR3: CASSLVGGTSGNEQFF; DNA: TGTGCCAGCAGCTTAGTGGGGGGGACTAGCGGGAATGAGCAGTTCTTC
size: -; D: -; V: TRBV6-5; J: TRBJ1-1; CDR3: CASSSGSLEGNTEAFF; DNA: TGTGCCAGCAGTTCGGGGAGTCTGGAGGGAAACACTGAAGCTTTCTTT
size: -; D: -; V: TRBV6-1; J: TRBJ2-3; CDR3: CASTPMRSTDTQYF; DNA: TGTGCCAGCACCCCAATGAGGAGCACAGATACGCAGTATTTT
size: -; D: TRBD2; V: TRBV2; J: TRBJ2-2; CDR3: CASKLAGGELFF; DNA: TGTGCCAGCAAACTAGCGGGCGGGGAGCTGTTTTTT
size: -; D: -; V: TRBV7-9; J: TRBJ1-4; CDR3: CASSTDSSNEKLFF; DNA: TGTGCCAGCAGCACGGACAGTAGCAATGAAAAACTGTTTTTT
size: -; D: -; V: TRBV2; J: TRBJ2-2; CDR3: CASSEVGVTGELFF; DNA: TGTGCCAGCAGTGAAGTCGGGGTTACCGGGGAGCTGTTTTTT
size: once; D: -; V: TRBV27; J: TRBJ2-7; CDR3: CASSLGPEQYF; DNA: TGTGCCAGCAGTTTAGGGCCGGAGCAGTACTTC
size: once; D: -; V: TRBV27; J: TRBJ2-7; CDR3: CASSLVAGAHEQYF; DNA: TGTGCCAGCAGTTTGGTCGCGGGGGCCCACGAGCAGTACTTC
size: -; D: TRBD1; V: TRBV5-6; J: TRBJ2-7; CDR3: CASSLGLLRDRGHDEQYF; DNA: TGTGCCAGCAGCTTGGGGCTATTGAGGGACAGGGGGCATGACGAGCAGTACTTC
size: -; D: TRBD1; V: TRBV28; J: TRBJ1-1; CDR3: CASSRGTAEAFF; DNA: TGTGCCAGCAGCCGGGGGACAGCTGAAGCTTTCTTT
size: -; D: TRBD1; V: TRBV10-2; J: TRBJ2-6; CDR3: CASGQGGFGANVLTF; DNA: TGCGCCAGCGGACAGGGAGGTTTTGGGGCCAACGTCCTGACTTTC
size: -; D: -; V: TRBV7-3; J: TRBJ2-5; CDR3: CASSLMVGAGQETQYF; DNA: TGTGCCAGCAGCTTAATGGTGGGGGCAGGGCAAGAGACCCAGTACTTC
size: once; D: -; V: TRBV11-2; J: TRBJ2-7; CDR3: CASSLVGGGGEQYF; DNA: TGTGCCAGCAGCTTAGTGGGGGGAGGGGGCGAGCAGTACTTC
size: -; D: TRBD1; V: TRBV30; J: TRBJ2-4; CDR3: CAWSVQGINIQYF; DNA: TGTGCCTGGAGTGTACAGGGGATAAACATTCAGTACTTC
size: -; D: TRBD2; V: TRBV5-4; J: TRBJ2-2; CDR3: CASSQGLADRTGELFF; DNA: TGTGCCAGCAGCCAGGGACTAGCGGACCGCACCGGGGAGCTGTTTTTT
size: -; D: -; V: TRBV27; J: TRBJ2-1; CDR3: CASSFGLSSYNEQFF; DNA: TGTGCCAGCAGTTTTGGGCTGAGCTCCTACAATGAGCAGTTCTTC
size: few; D: -; V: TRBV7-9; J: TRBJ1-1; CDR3: CASSPYGGVGTTEAFF; DNA: TGTGCCAGCAGCCCTTACGGAGGGGTCGGTACCACTGAAGCTTTCTTT
size: -; D: -; V: TRBV5-1; J: TRBJ1-4; CDR3: CASSLVQGGEKLFF; DNA: TGCGCCAGCAGCTTGGTACAGGGTGGAGAAAAACTGTTTTTT
size: -; D: -; V: TRBV5-8; J: TRBJ1-6; CDR3: CASTTGSGENSPLHF; DNA: TGTGCCAGCACCACAGGGAGCGGGGAGAATTCACCCCTCCACTTT
size: few; D: TRBD2; V: TRBV6-6; J: TRBJ2-3; CDR3: CASTYGLAATDTQYF; DNA: TGTGCCAGCACCTACGGACTAGCGGCCACAGATACGCAGTATTTT
size: -; D: TRBD2; V: TRBV9; J: TRBJ2-2; CDR3: CASSVFPGTSGTGELFF; DNA: TGTGCCAGCAGTGTCTTCCCCGGGACTAGCGGGACCGGGGAGCTGTTTTTT
size: -; D: -; V: TRBV11-3; J: TRBJ1-2; CDR3: CASSLDQTGGRGDYGYTF; DNA: TGTGCCAGCAGCTTAGATCAAACCGGGGGGCGCGGAGATTATGGCTACACCTTC
size: -; D: -; V: TRBV5-5; J: TRBJ1-3; CDR3: CASSLEGSWDTIYF; DNA: TGTGCCAGCAGCTTGGAGGGGTCCTGGGACACCATATATTTT
size: -; D: -; V: TRBV30; J: TRBJ1-1; CDR3: CAWNPFRDTEAFF; DNA: TGTGCCTGGAACCCCTTCCGGGACACTGAAGCTTTCTTT
size: -; D: TRBD1; V: TRBV28; J: TRBJ1-5; CDR3: CATQGVDRGDQPQHF; DNA: TGTGCCACCCAGGGGGTGGACAGGGGGGATCAGCCCCAGCATTTT
size: once; D: TRBD2; V: TRBV9; J: TRBJ2-6; CDR3: CASSADRSGRVSGANVLTF; DNA: TGTGCCAGCAGCGCCGACCGCAGCGGGAGGGTATCTGGGGCCAACGTCCTGACTTTC
size: -; D: TRBD1; V: TRBV2; J: TRBJ2-3; CDR3: CASSEDRGDTDTQYF; DNA: TGTGCCAGCAGTGAAGACAGGGGCGACACAGATACGCAGTATTTT
size: -; D: -; V: TRBV11-2; J: TRBJ2-1; CDR3: CASSSSRQGADNEQFF; DNA: TGTGCCAGCAGCTCCTCCCGGCAGGGCGCGGACAATGAGCAGTTCTTC
size: -; D: TRBD1; V: TRBV11-2; J: TRBJ2-6; CDR3: CASATGTGANVLTF; DNA: TGTGCCAGCGCGACAGGGACTGGGGCCAACGTCCTGACTTTC
size: -; D: -; V: TRBV6-5; J: TRBJ1-1; CDR3: CASSSAYTEAFF; DNA: TGTGCCAGCAGTTCCGCGTACACTGAAGCTTTCTTT
size: -; D: TRBD1; V: TRBV6-6; J: TRBJ1-2; CDR3: CASSTGGYGYTF; DNA: TGTGCCAGCAGTACAGGGGGCTATGGCTACACCTTC
size: -; D: TRBD1; V: TRBV18; J: TRBJ2-7; CDR3: CASSPRTGKEEQYF; DNA: TGTGCCAGCTCTCCGCGGACAGGGAAGGAAGAGCAGTACTTC
size: -; D: -; V: TRBV7-8; J: TRBJ2-7; CDR3: CASSLPGSVYEQYF; DNA: TGTGCCAGCAGCTTACCGGGTAGCGTGTACGAGCAGTACTTC
size: few; D: -; V: TRBV4-1; J: TRBJ1-1; CDR3: CASSQDWQGGNTEAFF; DNA: TGCGCCAGCAGCCAAGATTGGCAGGGAGGGAACACTGAAGCTTTCTTT
size: -; D: -; V: TRBV28; J: TRBJ1-4; CDR3: CAISGGAMYEKLFF; DNA: TGTGCCATCTCGGGGGGCGCGATGTATGAAAAACTGTTTTTT
size: -; D: TRBD1; V: TRBV19; J: TRBJ2-1; CDR3: CASSTSSRRQGSYNEQFF; DNA: TGTGCCAGTAGTACCTCCTCCCGTCGACAGGGCTCCTACAATGAGCAGTTCTTC
size: -; D: TRBD2; V: TRBV5-4; J: TRBJ2-7; CDR3: CASSLPQGAGVSYEQYF; DNA: TGTGCCAGCAGCTTGCCCCAAGGAGCGGGAGTCTCCTACGAGCAGTACTTC
size: -; D: -; V: TRBV14; J: TRBJ1-1; CDR3: CASSHMGGQGREAFF; DNA: TGTGCCAGCAGCCACATGGGGGGGCAGGGCCGAGAAGCTTTCTTT
size: -; D: TRBD1; V: TRBV5-1; J: TRBJ2-3; CDR3: CASSPRRGQGATDTQYF; DNA: TGCGCCAGCAGCCCGAGGAGGGGACAGGGAGCTACAGATACGCAGTATTTT
size: -; D: -; V: TRBV2; J: TRBJ2-2; CDR3: CASSVRGGTTGELFF; DNA: TGTGCCAGCAGTGTAAGGGGGGGGACCACCGGGGAGCTGTTTTTT
size: -; D: -; V: TRBV6-1; J: TRBJ1-2; CDR3: CASSSTREVYGYTF; DNA: TGTGCCAGCAGTTCGACGAGGGAGGTCTATGGCTACACCTTC
size: -; D: -; V: TRBV6-5; J: TRBJ1-6; CDR3: CASSYKGRNSPLHF; DNA: TGTGCCAGCAGTTACAAGGGGCGGAATTCACCCCTCCACTTT
size: -; D: TRBD1; V: TRBV2; J: TRBJ1-5; CDR3: CASSTYKGTAYSNQPQHF; DNA: TGTGCCAGCAGTACCTATAAGGGGACAGCGTATAGCAATCAGCCCCAGCATTTT
size: -; D: -; V: TRBV20-1; J: TRBJ1-1; CDR3: CSATYRDKAFF; DNA: TGCAGTGCTACATACAGGGACAAAGCTTTCTTT
size: -; D: -; V: TRBV30; J: TRBJ2-3; CDR3: CAWSFGEADTQYF; DNA: TGTGCCTGGAGTTTCGGGGAGGCAGATACGCAGTATTTT
size: -; D: -; V: TRBV5-6; J: TRBJ1-2; CDR3: CASQPVGALQDQHGYTF; DNA: TGTGCCAGCCAGCCAGTGGGGGCACTCCAGGACCAACATGGCTACACCTTC